The 13 T cell receptor beta chains listed next were all sequenced from one sample in a study of identical twins. A single record per CDR3 protein comes from TCRdb applying MiXCR to the 5' RACE reads. The table lists 500,000 to 600,000 distinct CDR3 sequences, about 20% of them singletons. The same specimen was also included in a second study, on T cells expressing NK-cell markers.

The sample taken for sequencing was CD4+ T cells sorted from blood. The receptor set was obtained from a woman under 30 in good health.

The genes are TRBV7-2 and TRBJ2-1; TRBD2 might be the D (5 bases). Trimming stripped 5 bases from V and 1 base from J, with 18 bases between. The CDR3 covers 17 residues. The V gene's germline CDR1 is SGHTA and CDR2 FQGNSA. The DNA for the CDR3 is TGTGCCAGCAGCCCAAGAGGTCGAGGGATATCCTACAATGAGCAGTTCTTC. The encoded protein is CASSPRGRGISYNEQFF.

The CDR3 reads CASSPNGREQFF. CDR3 bases: TGCGCCAGCAGCCCGAACGGTCGTGAGCAGTTCTTC. The J gene is TRBJ2-1, the V gene TRBV5-1; no clear D. V was pared by 4 bases and J by 9 bases, with 11 bases between. The CDR3 covers 12 residues. Germline CDR1 and CDR2: SGHRS and YFSETQ.

V and J are TRBV7-3 and TRBJ2-2, with D uncertain. The CDR3 consists of 13 residues. The germline gives CDR1 SGHTA, CDR2 FQGTGA. Deletions cut 3 bases from V and 8 bases from J, with 10 bases between. The CDR3 nucleotides are TGTGCCAGCAGCTTCGCAGACCGGGGGGAGCTGTTTTTT. As protein: CASSFADRGELFF. The variable domain in full, completed from reference TRBV7-3 and TRBJ2-2, reads GAGVSQTPSNKVTEKGKYVELRCDPISGHTALYWYRQSLGQGPEFLIYFQGTGAADDSGLPNDRFFAVRPEGSVSTLKIQRTERGDSAVYLCASSFADRGELFFGEGSRLTVL.

V and J are TRBV5-1 and TRBJ1-4; D gene ambiguous. Between the trimmed V and J ends, which lost 0 bases and 2 bases, there was a span of 11 bases. Germline CDR1 SGHRS, CDR2 YFSETQ. This CDR3 has 16 residues. CDR3 residues: CASSLGGYMTNEKLFF. The CDR3 coding sequence is TGCGCCAGCAGCTTGGGAGGGTACATGACTAATGAAAAACTGTTTTTT.

The J gene is TRBJ2-1, the V gene TRBV19; D is uncertain. Trimming left V 7 bases short and J 3 bases short, with 19 bases between. Germline CDR1 LNHDA, CDR2 SQIVND (reference sequence). This CDR3 comprises 16 residues. The CDR3 here is CASTIEHGNFYNEQFF. The CDR3 DNA follows: TGTGCCAGTACCATAGAACACGGAAATTTCTACAATGAGCAGTTCTTC.

The genes are TRBV5-6 and TRBJ1-2, with D possibly being TRBD1 (5 bases). Between the trimmed V and J ends, which lost 5 bases and 0 bases, there was a span of 14 bases. Germline CDR1 and CDR2: SGHDT and YYEEEE. The CDR3 extends over 15 amino acids. In nucleotides, the CDR3 is TGTGCCAGCAGGAAAACCACAGGATCTAACTATGGCTACACCTTC. It yields the protein CASRKTTGSNYGYTF.

This clonotype was detected only a few times. The chain is built from TRBV20-1 and TRBJ2-3; D is unresolved. Trimming stripped 6 bases from V and 0 bases from J, with 16 bases between. Germline V gene data show CDR1 as DFQATT and CDR2 as SNEGSKA (reference sequence). The CDR3 consists of 15 residues. DNA of the CDR3: TGCAGTGCCCGATTAGGCGAAAGGAGCACAGATACGCAGTATTTT. It yields the protein CSARLGERSTDTQYF.

The chain carries TRBV29-1 and TRBJ2-7; D is perhaps TRBD2 (5 bases). In germline, CDR1 is SQVTM, CDR2 ANQGSEA. Trimming took off 6 bases at V and 2 bases at J, with 11 bases between the two ends. The CDR3 contains 12 residues. The DNA of the CDR3 is TGCAGCGTGGGCCGGGATACCTACGAGCAGTACTTC. Translating it yields CSVGRDTYEQYF.

This sequence joins TRBV5-4 and TRBJ2-1; a weak D match, TRBD1 (6 bases). The CDR3 is made up of 13 amino acids. The germline V and J ends were trimmed by 6 bases and 3 bases, with 10 bases remaining between them. Germline V gene data show CDR1 as SGHNT and CDR2 as YYREEE (reference sequence). CDR3 region: CASTPGVYNEQFF. CDR3 DNA sequence: TGTGCCAGCACCCCAGGGGTCTACAATGAGCAGTTCTTC.

A few counts support this clonotype. The chain recombines TRBV6-2 or TRBV6-3 with TRBJ2-2, with TRBD2 matching 9 bases. This CDR3 contains 14 residues. The trim removed 6 bases at V and 5 bases at J, leaving 4 bases unmatched. Germline V gene lookup returns CDR1 MNHEY and CDR2 SVGEGT. For the CDR3, the DNA is TGTGCCAGCAGAGCGGGAGGATGGACCGGGGAGCTGTTTTTT. Encoded protein: CASRAGGWTGELFF.

This clonotype was detected only a few times. The rearrangement uses TRBV6-5 and TRBJ2-7, with TRBD2 as a possible D gene (7 bases). CDR1 is MNHEY, CDR2 SVGAGI, per germline. Trimming removed 4 bases from V and 2 bases from J, with 24 bases in between. The CDR3 totals 18 residues. The CDR3 reads CASSLVVGGGGSPYEQYF. In nucleotides, the CDR3 is TGTGCCAGCAGTTTGGTTGTCGGGGGCGGGGGTAGTCCCTACGAGCAGTACTTC.

In its sample, this clonotype was seen a few times. The chain carries TRBV20-1 and TRBJ2-7, with 9 positions matching TRBD2. CDR1 is DFQATT, CDR2 SNEGSKA, per germline (reference sequence). V gave up 0 bases and J gave up 4 bases; unmatched junction bases: 4. This CDR3 contains 14 residues. The CDR3 reads CSARDSGSFYEQYF. CDR3 sequence (DNA): TGCAGTGCTAGAGATAGCGGGAGTTTTTACGAGCAGTACTTC.

Only a few counts were recorded for this clonotype. The chain is built from TRBV20-1 and TRBJ2-1; D remains ambiguous. V gave up 2 bases and J gave up 7 bases, with 9 bases separating them. Per germline, CDR1 DFQATT and CDR2 SNEGSKA (reference sequence). This CDR3 is built from 12 residues. The CDR3 DNA reads as TGCAGTGCTAGACTACTGGAGAATGAGCAGTTCTTC. Residues: CSARLLENEQFF.